The present T cell receptor beta chain was sequenced within a study of T-cell reconstitution after alpha-beta-depleted transplantation in children. This clonotype was counted many times. Unique molecular identifiers were used to barcode this TCRbeta library. TCRdb re-derived calls from the PCR reads in MiXCR, one entry per CDR3 protein. The sample has about 540,000 distinct CDR3 sequences, 15% to 20% seen once. The V gene's germline CDR1 is SGHRS and CDR2 YFSETQ. The CDR3 has 13 residues. The V end was cut by 4 bases, the J end by 5 bases, with 10 bases between. The sequencing here drew on PBMCs from the stem cell graft donor, taken from the stem cell graft. This chain joins TRBV5-1 and TRBJ2-1; D is unclear. This TCR was recovered from a human donor who donated a stem cell graft to a child with acute lymphoblastic leukemia. CDR3 region: CASSLVPNNEQFF. CDR3 DNA: TGCGCCAGCAGCCTCGTTCCTAACAATGAGCAGTTCTTC.